The entry below gives a single T cell receptor (beta chain) sequence along with its context. Germline V gene data show CDR1 as WSHSY and CDR2 as SAAADI. The CDR3 sequence is 14 residues long. V lost 4 bases and J 5 bases, leaving 14 bases between the germline ends. The data were taken from a study of shared clonotypes between healthy human individuals. The data were produced by immunoSEQ multiplex PCR, yet TCRdb's version contains in-frame clones alone and is incomplete. The table shows some 380,000 clones, with 90% to 98% occurring only once. The sample was memory CD8+ T cells sorted from blood. Described subset: CD45RO+ cells pooled with CCR7-negative TemRA cells. The chain joins TRBV10-2 to TRBJ2-5, with D possibly being TRBD2 (6 bases). This TCR derives from a man in his thirties or forties in good health. This CDR3 is CASSAILARETQYF. The CDR3 DNA is TGCGCCAGCAGTGCGATACTAGCCCGGGAGACCCAGTACTTC.